This TCR beta chain is drawn from a study of T cells in Graves' hyperthyroidism and ophthalmopathy (dated by TCRdb to the late 2010s). Study-wide context: To identify TCR V-J signatures that set the groups apart, the researchers used a discovery cohort of about a hundred patients, made up of 40 to 45 with Graves' ophthalmopathy and 55 to 65 with stable Graves' hyperthyroidism. Prospective prediction of ophthalmopathy was tested in an independent validation cohort of fewer than 20 hyperthyroidism patients and 15 to 17 patients who later progressed to ophthalmopathy. The 100 or so discovery patients were divided at random into training and test sets in a 7:3 ratio. In several Graves' hyperthyroidism patients, the study also compared T-cell repertoires from thyroid tissue with T-cell repertoires from blood. Once sampling was done, hyperthyroidism patients were given methimazole at a starting dose of 30 mg daily, whereas ophthalmopathy patients were given high-dose intravenous methylprednisolone. TCR Vbeta CDR3 sequencing of 120 to 150 peripheral blood samples (under 45 ophthalmopathy, roughly 74 hyperthyroidism and roughly 17 progressor patients) is reported in the paper.

V trim: 2 bases; J trim: 6 bases; unmatched bases: 9. CDR1 and CDR2 (ENHRY, SYGVKD) derive from the germline V gene. Reading from cysteine to phenylalanine, the CDR3 counts 16 amino acids. Only the CDR3 DNA stays, 48 bases, in frame from base 1. The TCR beta CDR3 regions were amplified from RNA transcripts. For the first round of RT-PCR on the TCR CDR3, the HTBI primer set was used together with the Qiagen OneStep RT-PCR kit. The libraries were constructed in a second round of multiplex PCR and then size-selected and purified. Paired-end sequencing of the libraries was performed with 100 bp reads on an Illumina HiSeq2000. Per the original workflow: SOAPnuke was used to process the raw data, with reads discarded if the reads contained adapters or uncalled bases, had a mean Phred below 15, or lacked an exact constant-primer or identifier match. COPE v1.2.5 was used to merge high-quality paired reads, and clonotypes were defined as unique nucleotide sequences. MiTCR v1.1 was used to align clonotypes to the IMGT TRBV, TRBD and TRBJ reference segments. The analysis was restricted to V-J combinations with a frequency above 0.0001, which together covered roughly 99% of the repertoires. The TCS score was defined as F50 (clonal expansion) divided by E x V (chaos), with BLOSUM62-based TCRdist calculated between CDR3 peptides within each V-J. Welch's t-statistics and random forest reduced 500 to 650 V-J features to 13, which were used in a naive Bayes classifier (R e1071). Thyroid-blood repertoire similarity was quantified with the Morisita-Horn index. Using fastp at Q25 and MiXCR, TCRdb reprocessed the public reads and kept productive beta chains. Every CDR3 protein is listed once, alongside the most common genes and DNA of its rows. The authors' filters were not applied to this entry. Here the sample has roughly 570,000 distinct CDR3 sequences; 46% occur a single time. The ten largest clones add up to 15% to 20% of the sample.

The study excluded patients with uncontrolled infections, other autoimmune diseases, pregnancy or lactation. Diagnoses were established on the basis of clinical symptoms, serum thyroxine and TRAb, thyroid ultrasound, and orbital computed tomography. Total RNA was extracted with Trizol reagent, and quality was checked on an Agilent 2100 Bioanalyzer. The paper's findings and limits, for the study overall: No statistical method was used to set the sample size in advance, and investigators knew the group allocation. Most expanded thyroid clonotypes (frequency above 0.001) were also detected in blood, suggesting blood repertoires may reflect thyroid immune responses. In validation, the model predicted progression to ophthalmopathy with approximately 70% sensitivity and 72% to 85% specificity, a median of around six months before onset. In cross-validation, a model built on a 13 V-J signature told ophthalmopathy apart from stable hyperthyroidism with roughly 87% sensitivity and 81% to 82% specificity, and in testing the same model reached 80%/75%.

As regards this clonotype: This receptor's antigen is unknown. No base quality information exists; no much larger clone differs at one position.

This receptor was taken from an adult woman with Graves' disease, either hyperthyroidism or ophthalmopathy (not recorded which). This chain joins TRBV10-3 to TRBJ1-2; 10 central bases correspond to TRBD1. The sequenced material came from peripheral blood or thyroid tissue (not recorded which). CDR3 reads: CAISEEGTGAKDGYTF. The bases are TGTGCCATCAGTGAGGAGGGGACAGGGGCTAAGGATGGCTACACCTTC.